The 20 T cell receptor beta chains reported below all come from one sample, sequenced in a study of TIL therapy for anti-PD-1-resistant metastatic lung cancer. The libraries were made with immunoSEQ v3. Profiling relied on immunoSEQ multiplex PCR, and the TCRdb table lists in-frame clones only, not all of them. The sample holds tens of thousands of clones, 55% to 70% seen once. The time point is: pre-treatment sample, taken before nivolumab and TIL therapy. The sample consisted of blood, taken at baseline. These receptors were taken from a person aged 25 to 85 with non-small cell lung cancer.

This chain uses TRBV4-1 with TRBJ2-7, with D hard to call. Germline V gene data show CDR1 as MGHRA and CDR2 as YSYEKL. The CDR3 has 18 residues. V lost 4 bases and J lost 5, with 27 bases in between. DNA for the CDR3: TGCGCCAGCAGCCGCTCCGGTGGGATAAGCCTAAAACGGGACGAGCAGTACTTC. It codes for CASSRSGGISLKRDEQYF.

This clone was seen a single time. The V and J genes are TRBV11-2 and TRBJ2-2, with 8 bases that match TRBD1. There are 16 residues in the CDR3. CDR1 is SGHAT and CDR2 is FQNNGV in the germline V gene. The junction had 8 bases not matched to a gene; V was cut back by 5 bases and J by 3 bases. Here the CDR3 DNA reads TGTGCCAGCAGCCCCCGAGCCAGGGGGCACACCGGGGAGCTGTTTTTT. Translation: CASSPRARGHTGELFF.

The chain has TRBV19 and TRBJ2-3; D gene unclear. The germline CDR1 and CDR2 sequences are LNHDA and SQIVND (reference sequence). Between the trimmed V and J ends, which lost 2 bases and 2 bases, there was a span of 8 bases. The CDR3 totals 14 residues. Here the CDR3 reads CASSIQASTDTQYF. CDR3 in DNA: TGTGCCAGTAGTATACAGGCCTCCACAGATACGCAGTATTTT. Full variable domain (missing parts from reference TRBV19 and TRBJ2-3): DGGITQSPKYLFRKEGQNVTLSCEQNLNHDAMYWYRQDPGQGLRLIYYSQIVNDFQKGDIAEGYSVSREKKESFPLTVTSAQKNPTAFYLCASSIQASTDTQYFGPGTRLTVL.

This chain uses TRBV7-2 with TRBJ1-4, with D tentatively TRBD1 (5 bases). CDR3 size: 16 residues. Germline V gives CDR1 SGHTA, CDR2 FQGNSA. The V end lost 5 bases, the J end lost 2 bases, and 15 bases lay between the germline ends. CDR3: CASSPPRDPTNEKLFF. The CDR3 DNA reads TGTGCCAGCAGCCCGCCTCGGGACCCTACTAATGAAAAACTGTTTTTT. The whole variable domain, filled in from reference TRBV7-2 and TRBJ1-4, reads GAGVSQSPSNKVTEKGKDVELRCDPISGHTALYWYRQSLGQGLEFLIYFQGNSAPDKSGLPSDRFSAERTGGSVSTLTIQRTQQEDSAVYLCASSPPRDPTNEKLFFGSGTQLSVL.

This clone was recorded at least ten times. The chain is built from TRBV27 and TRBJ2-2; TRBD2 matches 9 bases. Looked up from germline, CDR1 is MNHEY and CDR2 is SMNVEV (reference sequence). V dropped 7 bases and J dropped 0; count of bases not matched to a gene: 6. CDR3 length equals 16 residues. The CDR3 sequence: CASNHVAGANTGELFF. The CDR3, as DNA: TGTGCCAGCAACCATGTAGCGGGGGCGAACACCGGGGAGCTGTTTTTT.

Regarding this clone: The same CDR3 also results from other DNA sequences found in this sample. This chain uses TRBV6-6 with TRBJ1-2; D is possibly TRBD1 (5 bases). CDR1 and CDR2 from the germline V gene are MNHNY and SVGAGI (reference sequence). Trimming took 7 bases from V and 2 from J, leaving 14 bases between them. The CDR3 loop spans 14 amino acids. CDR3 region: CASIGTGDNYGYTF. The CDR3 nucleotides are TGTGCCAGCATTGGGACTGGGGACAACTATGGCTACACCTTC.

CDR3 residues: CASSANPQDPTYEQYF. The CDR3 coding sequence is TGTGCCAGCAGCGCAAACCCACAAGACCCAACCTACGAGCAGTACTTC. The chain employs TRBV9 and TRBJ2-7; D unclear. V was pared by 3 bases and J by 2 bases, with 18 bases between. The CDR3 consists of 16 residues. Germline V gene sequence: CDR1 SGDLS, CDR2 YYNGEE.

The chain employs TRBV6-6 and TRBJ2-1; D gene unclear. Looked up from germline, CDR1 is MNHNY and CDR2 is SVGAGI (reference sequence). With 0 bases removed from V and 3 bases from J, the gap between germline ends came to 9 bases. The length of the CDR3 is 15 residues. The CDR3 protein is CASSYSSGIYNEQFF. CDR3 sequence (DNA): TGTGCCAGCAGTTACTCTTCCGGCATCTACAATGAGCAGTTCTTC.

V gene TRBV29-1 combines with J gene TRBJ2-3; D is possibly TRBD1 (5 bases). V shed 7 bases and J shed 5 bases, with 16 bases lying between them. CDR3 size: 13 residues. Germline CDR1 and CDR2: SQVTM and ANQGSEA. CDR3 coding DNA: TGCAGCGCCTCACAGGATATAGGAGATACGCAGTATTTT. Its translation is CSASQDIGDTQYF.

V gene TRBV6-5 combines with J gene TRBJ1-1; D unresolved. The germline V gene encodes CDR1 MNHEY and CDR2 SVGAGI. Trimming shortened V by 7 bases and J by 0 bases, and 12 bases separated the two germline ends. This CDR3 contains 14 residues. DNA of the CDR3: TGTGCCAGCATTTCACGGAGTATGAACACTGAAGCTTTCTTT. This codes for CASISRSMNTEAFF.

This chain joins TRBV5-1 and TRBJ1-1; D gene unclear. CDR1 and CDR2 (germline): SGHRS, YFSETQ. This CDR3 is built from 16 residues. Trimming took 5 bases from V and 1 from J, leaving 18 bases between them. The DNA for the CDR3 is TGCGCCAGCAGATGGGGTGATGGGCCTTCGAACACTGAAGCTTTCTTT. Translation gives CASRWGDGPSNTEAFF.

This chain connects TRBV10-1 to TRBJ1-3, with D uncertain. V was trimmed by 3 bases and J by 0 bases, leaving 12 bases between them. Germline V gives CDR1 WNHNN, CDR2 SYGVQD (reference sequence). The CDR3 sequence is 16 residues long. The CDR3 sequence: CASSDPGEPSGNTIYF. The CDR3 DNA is TGCGCCAGCAGTGATCCGGGCGAACCCTCTGGAAACACCATATATTTT.

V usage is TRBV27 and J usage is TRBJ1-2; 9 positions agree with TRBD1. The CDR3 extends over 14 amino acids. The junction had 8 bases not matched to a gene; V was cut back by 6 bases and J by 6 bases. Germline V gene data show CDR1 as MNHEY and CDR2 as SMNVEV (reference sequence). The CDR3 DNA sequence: TGTGCCAGCAGCCGACTGGGACAGGGTGATGGCTACACCTTC. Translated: CASSRLGQGDGYTF.

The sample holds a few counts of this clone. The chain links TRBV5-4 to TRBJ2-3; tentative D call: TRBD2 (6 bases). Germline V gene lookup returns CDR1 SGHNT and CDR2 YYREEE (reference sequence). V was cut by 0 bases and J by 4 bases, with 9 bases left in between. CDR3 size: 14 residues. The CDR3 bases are TGTGCCAGCAGCTTGGCGGAGGGAGCAGATACGCAGTATTTT. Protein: CASSLAEGADTQYF.

CDR3 protein: CASSLGMGDRAYGYTF. CDR3 in DNA: TGCGCCAGCAGCTTGGGTATGGGGGACAGGGCCTATGGCTACACCTTC. This chain links TRBV5-1 with TRBJ1-2, with 9 bases aligning to TRBD1. V was clipped by 0 bases and J by 4 bases; unmatched bases: 7. This CDR3 region has 16 residues. The germline V gene has CDR1 SGHRS and CDR2 YFSETQ.

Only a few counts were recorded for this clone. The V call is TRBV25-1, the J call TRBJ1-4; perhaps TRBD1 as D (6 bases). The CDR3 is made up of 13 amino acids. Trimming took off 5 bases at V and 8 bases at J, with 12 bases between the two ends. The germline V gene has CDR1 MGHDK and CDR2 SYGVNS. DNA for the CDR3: TGTGCCAGCAGTCAGGGGAGGGACGAAAAACTGTTTTTT. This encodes CASSQGRDEKLFF. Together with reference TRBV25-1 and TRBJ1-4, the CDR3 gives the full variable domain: EADIYQTPRYLVIGTGKKITLECSQTMGHDKMYWYQQDPGMELHLIHYSYGVNSTEKGDLSSESTVSRIRTEHFPLTLESARPSHTSQYLCASSQGRDEKLFFGSGTQLSVL.

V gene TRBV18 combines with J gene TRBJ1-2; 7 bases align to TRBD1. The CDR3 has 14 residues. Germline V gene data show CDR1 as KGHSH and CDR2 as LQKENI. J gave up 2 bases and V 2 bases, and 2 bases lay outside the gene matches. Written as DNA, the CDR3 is TGTGCCAGCTCACCAGACAGGGTGAACTATGGCTACACCTTC. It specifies CASSPDRVNYGYTF.

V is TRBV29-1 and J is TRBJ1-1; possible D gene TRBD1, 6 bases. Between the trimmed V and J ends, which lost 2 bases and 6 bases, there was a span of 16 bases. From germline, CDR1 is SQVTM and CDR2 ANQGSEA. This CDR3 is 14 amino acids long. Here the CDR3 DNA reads TGCAGCGTTGAACGTCCAGGGGAGGTTTCTGAAGCTTTCTTT. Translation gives CSVERPGEVSEAFF. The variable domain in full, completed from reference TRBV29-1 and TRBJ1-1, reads SAVISQKPSRDICQRGTSLTIQCQVDSQVTMMFWYRQQPGQSLTLIATANQGSEATYESGFVIDKFPISRPNLTFSTLTVSNMSPEDSSIYLCSVERPGEVSEAFFGQGTRLTVV.

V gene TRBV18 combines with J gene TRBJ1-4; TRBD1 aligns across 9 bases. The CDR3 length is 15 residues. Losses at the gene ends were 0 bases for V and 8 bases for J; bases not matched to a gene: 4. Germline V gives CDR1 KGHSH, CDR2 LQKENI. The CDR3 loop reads CASSPPGQGKEKLFF. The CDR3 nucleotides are TGTGCCAGCTCACCACCAGGACAGGGGAAAGAAAAACTGTTTTTT.

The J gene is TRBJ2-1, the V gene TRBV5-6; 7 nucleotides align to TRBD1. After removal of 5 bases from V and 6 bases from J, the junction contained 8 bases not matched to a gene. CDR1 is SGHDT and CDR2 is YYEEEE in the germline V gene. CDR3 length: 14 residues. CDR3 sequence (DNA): TGTGCCAGCAGGCGGCCCGGGACAGTCAATGAGCAGTTCTTC. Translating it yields CASRRPGTVNEQFF.